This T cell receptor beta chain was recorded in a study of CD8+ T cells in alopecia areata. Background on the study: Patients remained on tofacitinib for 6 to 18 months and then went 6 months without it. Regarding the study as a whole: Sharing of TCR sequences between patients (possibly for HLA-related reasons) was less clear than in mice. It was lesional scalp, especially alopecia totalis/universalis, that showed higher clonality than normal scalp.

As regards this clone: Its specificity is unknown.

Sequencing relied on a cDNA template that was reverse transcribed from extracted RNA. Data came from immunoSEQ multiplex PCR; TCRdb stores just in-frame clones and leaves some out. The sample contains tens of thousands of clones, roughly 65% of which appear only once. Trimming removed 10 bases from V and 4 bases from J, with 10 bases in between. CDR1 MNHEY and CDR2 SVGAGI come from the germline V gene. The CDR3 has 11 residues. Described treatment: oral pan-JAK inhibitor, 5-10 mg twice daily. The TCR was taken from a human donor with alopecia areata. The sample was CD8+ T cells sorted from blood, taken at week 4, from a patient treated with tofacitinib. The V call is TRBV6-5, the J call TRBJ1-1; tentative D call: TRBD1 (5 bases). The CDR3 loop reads CAIGAGTEAFF. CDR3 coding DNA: TGTGCCATCGGGGCAGGCACTGAAGCTTTCTTT.